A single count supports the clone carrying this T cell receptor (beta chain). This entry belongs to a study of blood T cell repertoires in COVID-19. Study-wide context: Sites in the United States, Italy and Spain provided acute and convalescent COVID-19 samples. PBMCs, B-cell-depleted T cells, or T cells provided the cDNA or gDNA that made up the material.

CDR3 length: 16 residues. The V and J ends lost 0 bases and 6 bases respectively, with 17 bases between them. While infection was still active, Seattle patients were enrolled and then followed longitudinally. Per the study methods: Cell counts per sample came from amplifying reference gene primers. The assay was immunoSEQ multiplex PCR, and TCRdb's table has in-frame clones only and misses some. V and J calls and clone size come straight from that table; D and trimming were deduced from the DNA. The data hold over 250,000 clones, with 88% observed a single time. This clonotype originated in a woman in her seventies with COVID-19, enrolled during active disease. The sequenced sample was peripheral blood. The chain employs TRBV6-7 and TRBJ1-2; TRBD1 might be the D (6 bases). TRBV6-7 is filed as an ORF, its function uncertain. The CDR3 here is CASSYSKQGKLHGYTF. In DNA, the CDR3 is TGTGCCAGCAGTTACTCTAAACAGGGTAAGTTGCATGGCTACACCTTC.